A single sample gave rise to the 10 T cell receptor beta chains below, sequenced in a study of T cell responses to AZD1222 COVID-19 vaccine. Produced via immunoSEQ multiplex PCR; TCRdb's table is partial and in-frame only. The sample consists of tens of thousands of clones, more than 75% of them appearing once. Specimen: peripheral blood, collected on day 0 of AZD1222 vaccination. These receptors all stem from an adult in good health.

This clone was picked up a small number of times. The chain recombines TRBV25-1 with TRBJ1-2, with D uncertain. V lost 0 bases and J lost 4, with 9 bases in between. CDR1 and CDR2 from the germline V gene are MGHDK and SYGVNS. The length of the CDR3 is 14 residues. CDR3 loop: CASSEYGRSYGYTF. CDR3 DNA sequence: TGTGCCAGCAGTGAATACGGGAGAAGCTATGGCTACACCTTC.

This chain connects TRBV7-3 to TRBJ2-2; D call uncertain. CDR3 length: 15 residues. The germline V gene encodes CDR1 SGHTA and CDR2 FQGTGA. V lost 1 base and J 1 base, leaving 7 bases between the germline ends. The CDR3 loop is CASSLRGGNTGELFF. DNA for the CDR3: TGTGCCAGCAGCTTAAGGGGTGGGAACACCGGGGAGCTGTTTTTT.

The chain has TRBV5-1 and TRBJ1-1; D is possibly TRBD1 (5 bases). This CDR3 region has 15 residues. CDR1 is SGHRS and CDR2 is YFSETQ in the germline V gene. Trimming removed 0 bases from V and 9 bases from J, with 18 bases in between. This CDR3 reads CASSLAVGVAGQAFF. DNA for the CDR3: TGCGCCAGCAGCTTGGCCGTCGGGGTGGCAGGGCAAGCTTTCTTT.

This clone was detected only a few times. This chain uses TRBV4-1 with TRBJ1-4; 11 bases are a match to TRBD1. CDR3 size: 15 residues. The V and J ends lost 3 bases and 6 bases, in that order; junction bases with no gene match: 3. CDR1 is MGHRA and CDR2 is YSYEKL in the germline V gene. DNA for the CDR3: TGCGCCAGCAGCCAGCTGGGACAGGGGGATGAAAAACTGTTTTTT. Its protein is CASSQLGQGDEKLFF.

A few counts support this clone. CDR3: CASRSRGSYEQYF. CDR3 sequence (DNA): TGTGCCAGCAGGAGCAGGGGCTCCTACGAGCAGTACTTC. The chain is built from TRBV5-8 and TRBJ2-7, with TRBD1 as a possible D gene (6 bases). Germline assignment: CDR1 SGHTS and CDR2 YDEGEE. There are 13 residues in the CDR3. The V end lost 5 bases, the J end lost 0 bases, and 9 bases lay between the germline ends.

The rearrangement uses TRBV18 and TRBJ1-2, with no clear D. Trimming removed 3 bases from V and 2 bases from J, with 13 bases in between. Germline V gene data show CDR1 as KGHSH and CDR2 as LQKENI. CDR3 length: 15 amino acids. CDR3 nucleotide sequence: TGTGCCAGCTCACCCTATGGGGTAACAAACTATGGCTACACCTTC. This codes for CASSPYGVTNYGYTF.

The rearrangement joins TRBV7-9 to TRBJ2-2; 7 bases line up with TRBD2. There are 15 residues in the CDR3. V trimming: 3 bases; J trimming: 4 bases; junction bases outside the gene matches: 5. Germline V gene lookup returns CDR1 SEHNR and CDR2 FQNEAQ (reference sequence). The CDR3 reads CASSLGVAGTGELFF. DNA of the CDR3: TGTGCCAGCAGCTTGGGGGTAGCGGGCACCGGGGAGCTGTTTTTT.

V and J are TRBV5-8 and TRBJ1-5; D is unclear. V lost 4 bases to trimming and J lost 1 base, with 12 bases between them. Germline lookup yields CDR1 SGHTS and CDR2 YDEGEE. The length of the CDR3 is 15 residues. This CDR3 is CASSARWISNQPQHF. CDR3 sequence (DNA): TGTGCCAGCAGCGCCAGGTGGATCAGCAATCAGCCCCAGCATTTT. Full variable domain (outside the CDR3, taken from reference TRBV5-8 and TRBJ1-5): EAGVTQSPTHLIKTRGQQATLRCSPISGHTSVYWYQQALGLGLQFLLWYDEGEERNRGNFPPRFSGRQFPNYSSELNVNALELEDSALYLCASSARWISNQPQHFGDGTRLSIL.

Only one count was recorded for this clone. The chain employs TRBV7-2 and TRBJ2-2; 8 bases map to TRBD2. The trim removed 4 bases at V and 0 bases at J, leaving 4 bases unmatched. The CDR3 contains 16 residues. Per the germline V gene, CDR1 is SGHTA and CDR2 is FQGNSA. The CDR3, as DNA: TGTGCCAGCAGCTGGGGACTAGGGACGAACACCGGGGAGCTGTTTTTT. This sequence encodes CASSWGLGTNTGELFF. The entire variable domain, with the rest obtained from reference TRBV7-2 and TRBJ2-2, is as follows: GAGVSQSPSNKVTEKGKDVELRCDPISGHTALYWYRQSLGQGLEFLIYFQGNSAPDKSGLPSDRFSAERTGGSVSTLTIQRTQQEDSAVYLCASSWGLGTNTGELFFGEGSRLTVL.

The rearrangement joins TRBV5-1 to TRBJ2-6; D is perhaps TRBD1 (5 bases). In germline, CDR1 is SGHRS, CDR2 YFSETQ. V lost 0 bases and J lost 2, with 9 bases in between. This CDR3 has 16 residues. The CDR3, as DNA: TGCGCCAGCAGCTTGGTTGCAGGGACTGGGGCCAACGTCCTGACTTTC. Amino acid sequence: CASSLVAGTGANVLTF.